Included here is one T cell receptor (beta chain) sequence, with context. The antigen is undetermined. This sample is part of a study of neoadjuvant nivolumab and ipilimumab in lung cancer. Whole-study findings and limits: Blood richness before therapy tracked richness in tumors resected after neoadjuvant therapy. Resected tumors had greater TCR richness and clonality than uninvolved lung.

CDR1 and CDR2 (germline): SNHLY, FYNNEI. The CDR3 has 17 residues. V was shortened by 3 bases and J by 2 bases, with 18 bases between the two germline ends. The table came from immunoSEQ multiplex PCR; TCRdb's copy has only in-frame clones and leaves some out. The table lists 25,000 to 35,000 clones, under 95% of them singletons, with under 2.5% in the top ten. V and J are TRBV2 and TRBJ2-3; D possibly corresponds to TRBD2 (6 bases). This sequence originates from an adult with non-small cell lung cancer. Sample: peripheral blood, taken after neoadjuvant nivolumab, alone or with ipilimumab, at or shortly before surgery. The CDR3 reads CASSDAAGMKSTDTQYF. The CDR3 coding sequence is TGTGCCAGCAGTGACGCCGCGGGGATGAAGTCCACAGATACGCAGTATTTT. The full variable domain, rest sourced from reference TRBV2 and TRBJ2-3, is EPEVTQTPSHQVTQMGQEVILRCVPISNHLYFYWYRQILGQKVEFLVSFYNNEISEKSEIFDDQFSVERPDGSNFTLKIRSTKLEDSAMYFCASSDAAGMKSTDTQYFGPGTRLTVL.